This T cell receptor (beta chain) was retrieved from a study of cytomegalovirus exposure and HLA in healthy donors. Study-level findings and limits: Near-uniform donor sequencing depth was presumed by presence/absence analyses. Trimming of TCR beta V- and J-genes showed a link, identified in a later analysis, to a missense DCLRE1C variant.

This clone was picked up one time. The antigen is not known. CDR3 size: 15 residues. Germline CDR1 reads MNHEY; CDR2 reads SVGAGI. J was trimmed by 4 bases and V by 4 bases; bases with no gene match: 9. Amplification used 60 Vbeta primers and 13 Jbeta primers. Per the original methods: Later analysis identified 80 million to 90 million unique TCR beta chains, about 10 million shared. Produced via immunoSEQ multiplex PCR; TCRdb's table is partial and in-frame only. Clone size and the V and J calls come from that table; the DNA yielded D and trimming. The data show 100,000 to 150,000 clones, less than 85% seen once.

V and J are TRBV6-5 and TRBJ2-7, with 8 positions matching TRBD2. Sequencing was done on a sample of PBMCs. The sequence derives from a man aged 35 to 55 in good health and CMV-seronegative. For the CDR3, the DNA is TGTGCCAGCAGTTCCCCGGGTAGCGGGGCTTACGAGCAGTACTTC. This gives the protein CASSSPGSGAYEQYF.